A selection of T cell receptor beta chains follows, all from one sample in a study of quantifying T cell responses using KT2 cells. One entry per CDR3 protein, called by TCRdb with MiXCR from the UMI-ligation and nested PCR reads. The table has approximately 57,000 distinct CDR3 sequences, roughly an eighth seen once. The source material was PBMCs spiked with cells of the T cell clone KT2. The receptors were sampled from a human donor. CDR3s leave out the opening cysteine and the closing phenylalanine or tryptophan. Clone sizes are given selectively: once, few, many, or a class where the clone is expanded.

len | j_gene | abundance | v_gene | CDR3aa
12 | TRBJ2-5 | many | TRBV5-4 | ASSLVGYQETQY
14 | TRBJ1-4 | - | TRBV20-1 | SADDRGRRTNEKLF
12 | TRBJ2-3 | few | TRBV5-1 | ASSLSGAQDTQY
13 | TRBJ2-1 | few | TRBV7-8 | ASSYAGTADNEQF
14 | TRBJ1-2 | many | TRBV5-4 | ASSLGDQSFLGGYT
11 | TRBJ2-1 | - | TRBV6-2/TRBV6-3 | ASSTSLARRSS
12 | TRBJ1-4 | many | TRBV12-3/TRBV12-4 | ASSSGTLGEKLF
11 | TRBJ1-5 | few | TRBV5-1 | AILDRVHQPQH
13 | TRBJ2-1 | - | TRBV6-2/TRBV6-3 | ASSFLPGSGVEQF
14 | TRBJ1-4 | few | TRBV2 | ASRETAGATNEKLF
14 | TRBJ2-3 | - | TRBV3-1 | ASSPRDLRLADTQY
10 | TRBJ1-1 | few | TRBV7-2 | ASSLGQGYAF
11 | TRBJ1-1 | few | TRBV14 | ASSLQANTEAF